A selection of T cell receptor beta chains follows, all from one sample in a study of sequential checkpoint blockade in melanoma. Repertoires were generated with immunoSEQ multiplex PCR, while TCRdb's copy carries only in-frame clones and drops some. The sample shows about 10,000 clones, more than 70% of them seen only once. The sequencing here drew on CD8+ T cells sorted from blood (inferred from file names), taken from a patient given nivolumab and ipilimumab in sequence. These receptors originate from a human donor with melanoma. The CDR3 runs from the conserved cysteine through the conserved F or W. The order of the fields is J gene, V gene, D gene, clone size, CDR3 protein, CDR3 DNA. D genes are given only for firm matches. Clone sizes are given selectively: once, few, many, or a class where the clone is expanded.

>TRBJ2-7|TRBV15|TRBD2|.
CATSREVFGLAGVEQYF
TGTGCCACCAGCAGAGAGGTTTTCGGACTAGCGGGAGTTGAGCAGTACTTC
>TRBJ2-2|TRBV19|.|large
CASSIFSEAGELFF
TGTGCCAGTAGTATATTTAGCGAAGCCGGGGAGCTGTTTTTT
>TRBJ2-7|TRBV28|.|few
CASSTLRGDRGYYEQYF
TGTGCCAGCAGCACCCTTAGGGGGGACAGAGGATACTACGAGCAGTACTTC
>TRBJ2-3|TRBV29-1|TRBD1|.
CSVGDRETDTQYF
TGCAGCGTGGGGGACAGGGAGACAGATACGCAGTATTTT
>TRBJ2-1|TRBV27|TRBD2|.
CASSLRGPGLDYNEQFF
TGTGCCAGCAGTTTGCGAGGTCCGGGACTAGATTACAATGAGCAGTTCTTC
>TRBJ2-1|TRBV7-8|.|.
CASSRGLGSYNEQFF
TGTGCCAGCAGCCGCGGGCTAGGGTCCTACAATGAGCAGTTCTTC
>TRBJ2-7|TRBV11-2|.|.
CASSADAGGYEQYF
TGTGCCAGCAGCGCGGACGCCGGAGGCTACGAGCAGTACTTC
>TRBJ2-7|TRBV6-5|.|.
CASSSYPDKSYEQYF
TGTGCCAGCAGCTCCTACCCGGACAAATCCTACGAGCAGTACTTC
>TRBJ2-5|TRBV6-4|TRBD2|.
CASSPVAGGEETQYF
TGTGCCAGCAGTCCGGTAGCGGGAGGGGAAGAGACCCAGTACTTC
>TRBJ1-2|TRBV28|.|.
CASSGLKFYGYTF
TGTGCCAGCAGCGGACTGAAATTCTATGGCTACACCTTC
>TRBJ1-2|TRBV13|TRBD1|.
CASSLGRGQGDNYGYTF
TGTGCCAGCAGCTTAGGTAGGGGACAGGGTGATAACTATGGCTACACCTTC
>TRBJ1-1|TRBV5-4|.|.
CASSPGESTEAFF
TGTGCCAGCAGCCCGGGGGAGAGCACTGAAGCTTTCTTT
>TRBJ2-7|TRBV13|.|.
CASRGDSYEQYF
TGTGCCAGCAGAGGGGACTCCTACGAGCAGTACTTC
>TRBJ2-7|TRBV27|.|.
CASSSGYEQYF
TGTGCCAGCAGTTCAGGTTACGAGCAGTACTTC